Given below is one TCR beta chain in context. These data come from a study of blood T cell repertoires in COVID-19. About the study: The United States, Italy and Spain supplied acute and convalescent COVID-19 samples. Nucleic acid was either cDNA or gDNA, and it came from T cells, B-cell-depleted T cells, or PBMCs.

V lost 5 bases to trimming and J lost 0 bases, with 13 bases between them. Germline CDR1 reads SGHAT; CDR2 reads FQDESV (reference sequence). The CDR3 spans 15 residues. In the original processing: Amplifying reference gene primers gave estimates of nucleated cell counts. This table comes from immunoSEQ multiplex PCR, and its TCRdb copy is limited to in-frame clones, with some not included. V and J calls plus clone size are reproduced from that table; the DNA served to infer D and trimming. The data show 200,000 to 250,000 clones, about nine tenths seen once. V and J are TRBV11-1 and TRBJ1-2; perhaps TRBD1 as D (5 bases). This sequence originates from a woman aged 45 to 65 in a cohort exposed to, infected with or recovered from COVID-19 (not recorded which). The sample consisted of PBMCs or T cells enriched from blood (not recorded which). In DNA form, the CDR3 reads TGTGCCAGCAGCCATACCCCACAGGCTAACTATGGCTACACCTTC. Protein: CASSHTPQANYGYTF.